Each of the 10 T cell receptor beta chains below was sequenced from the same sample in a study of cytomegalovirus exposure and HLA in healthy donors (dated by TCRdb to 2015 to 2018). Library preparation used the immunoSEQ multiplex PCR assay. A mixture of 60 forward primers for TCR Vbeta segments and 13 reverse primers for TCR Jbeta segments was used in the multiplex PCR. Sourced from immuneACCESS, this table was stored by TCRdb with only in-frame sequences that have V and J called. A share of the clones is absent; for the studies checked, an unresolved V gene accounts for under half, and the remainder has no known explanation. A total of 150,000 or so clones appear in this sample, about 70% of them only once. Approximately 2.8% of the sample belongs to the ten largest clones. The sample taken for sequencing was PBMCs. These receptors all stem from a male donor in good health and CMV-seronegative.

V usage is TRBV4-1 and J usage is TRBJ2-7, with a tentative D call TRBD2 (6 bases). The V gene's germline CDR1 is MGHRA and CDR2 YSYEKL. The CDR3 totals 17 residues. V lost 5 bases and J 1 base, leaving 21 bases between the germline ends. The CDR3 loop is CASSDGPRGMGSYEQYF. The DNA of the CDR3 is TGCGCCAGCAGCGACGGACCCCGGGGGATGGGATCCTACGAGCAGTACTTC.

V is TRBV18 and J is TRBJ1-1; D is unresolved. CDR3 size: 13 residues. Trimming pared 3 bases from V and 0 bases from J, leaving 5 bases between. Germline V CDR1 and CDR2: KGHSH, LQKENI. The CDR3 is CASSPSMNTEAFF. For the CDR3, the DNA is TGTGCCAGCTCACCGAGTATGAACACTGAAGCTTTCTTT. Full variable domain (missing parts from reference TRBV18 and TRBJ1-1): NAGVMQNPRHLVRRRGQEARLRCSPMKGHSHVYWYRQLPEEGLKFMVYLQKENIIDESGMPKERFSAEFPKEGPSILRIQQVVRGDSAAYFCASSPSMNTEAFFGQGTRLTVV.

The chain combines TRBV10-3 with TRBJ2-1; 9 bases line up with TRBD2. The CDR3 loop spans 17 amino acids. Germline CDR1 reads ENHRY; CDR2 reads SYGVKD. J was trimmed by 0 bases and V by 10 bases; bases with no gene match: 13. The CDR3 reads CARKTSGVGNSYNEQFF. The CDR3 bases are TGTGCCAGGAAGACTAGCGGAGTGGGTAACTCCTACAATGAGCAGTTCTTC.

The J gene is TRBJ2-5, the V gene TRBV2, with 15 bases that match TRBD2. The CDR3 has 16 residues. The V gene's germline CDR1 is SNHLY and CDR2 FYNNEI. J lost 4 bases, V lost 6 bases, and 6 bases had no gene match. CDR3 residues: CASSGWTSGRGETQYF. For the CDR3, the DNA is TGTGCCAGCAGCGGTTGGACTAGCGGGAGGGGAGAGACCCAGTACTTC.

The genes are TRBV30 and TRBJ2-5; D is uncertain. Trimming shortened V by 3 bases and J by 5 bases, and 4 bases separated the two germline ends. The CDR3 consists of 10 residues. Germline lookup yields CDR1 GTSNPN and CDR2 SVGIG (reference sequence). The CDR3 DNA reads as TGTGCCTGGAGCAGGGAGACCCAGTACTTC. This translates into CAWSRETQYF.

The chain combines TRBV5-8 with TRBJ1-2; D gene uncertain. The V end lost 6 bases, the J end lost 2 bases, and 14 bases lay between the germline ends. Looked up from germline, CDR1 is SGHTS and CDR2 is YDEGEE. The CDR3 totals 14 residues. The CDR3 region is CASNVSPGNYGYTF. CDR3 nucleotide sequence: TGTGCCAGCAACGTCAGCCCGGGGAACTATGGCTACACCTTC. The full variable domain, its missing parts supplied by reference TRBV5-8 and TRBJ1-2, is EAGVTQSPTHLIKTRGQQATLRCSPISGHTSVYWYQQALGLGLQFLLWYDEGEERNRGNFPPRFSGRQFPNYSSELNVNALELEDSALYLCASNVSPGNYGYTFGSGTRLTVV.

The chain joins TRBV14 to TRBJ2-7, with a possible D match to TRBD1 (6 bases). The germline V gene encodes CDR1 SGHDN and CDR2 FVKESK. V was pared by 0 bases and J by 6 bases, with 15 bases between. The CDR3 extends over 15 amino acids. The CDR3 here is CASSQDRNRDPEQYF. CDR3 sequence (DNA): TGTGCCAGCAGCCAAGATCGGAACAGGGACCCCGAGCAGTACTTC.

The rearrangement links TRBV6-1 to TRBJ1-3; D possibly corresponds to TRBD1 (5 bases). This CDR3 is 16 amino acids long. V lost 2 bases and J 0 bases, leaving 11 bases between the germline ends. Germline CDR1 MNHNS, CDR2 SASEGT. The CDR3 reads CASSELGQSSGNTIYF. The CDR3 DNA reads as TGTGCCAGCAGTGAATTGGGGCAGTCCTCTGGAAACACCATATATTTT.

This rearrangement joins TRBV20-1 to TRBJ1-1; tentative D call: TRBD1 (5 bases). Germline V lookup: CDR1 DFQATT, CDR2 SNEGSKA (reference sequence). The CDR3 consists of 11 residues. Deletions cut 3 bases from V and 3 bases from J, with 5 bases between. The CDR3 sequence is CSARGHTEAFF. Here the CDR3 DNA reads TGCAGTGCTAGGGGGCACACTGAAGCTTTCTTT.

The chain joins TRBV7-9 to TRBJ1-1; 10 bases map to TRBD1. After removal of 6 bases from V and 0 bases from J, the junction contained 7 bases not matched to a gene. The CDR3 covers 16 residues. The germline gives CDR1 SEHNR, CDR2 FQNEAQ (reference sequence). CDR3 bases: TGTGCCAGCAGTTTTATAGGGACAGGGGTGAACACTGAAGCTTTCTTT. Amino acid sequence: CASSFIGTGVNTEAFF.